These 19 T cell receptor beta chains came from one sample sequenced in a study of vaccination effects on CD4 cells after COVID-19. Sequencing in the ViraFEST assay came after antigen-specific CD4+ T cells had been expanded with viral peptide pools, which were used to stimulate PBMC. Following 10 days of culture, CD4+ T cells were isolated. Neither prior SARS-CoV-2 infection nor positive nucleocapsid antibodies were present in the vaccine recipients. Repertoires were generated with immunoSEQ multiplex PCR, while TCRdb's copy carries only in-frame clones and drops some. The sample has tens of thousands of clones; just under 75% are singletons. No antigen has been identified for these receptors. Sequences were derived from CD4+ T cells from PBMCs cultured with SARS-CoV-2 spike peptides, sampled before COVID-19 vaccination. The source is a human donor who received a COVID-19 vaccine.

V is TRBV29-1 and J is TRBJ2-1; 12 nucleotides match TRBD1. Germline values: CDR1 SQVTM, CDR2 ANQGSEA. Trimming at V came to 5 bases and at J to 6 bases, leaving 11 bases not matched to a gene. This CDR3 spans 16 amino acids. CDR3 residues: CSVSPSGTGGINEQFF. The DNA of the CDR3 is TGCAGCGTTTCCCCTTCGGGGACAGGGGGCATCAATGAGCAGTTCTTC.

Points on this clone: At one end the junction does not follow the germline gene, possibly because of a read error. The chain uses TRBV6-6 and TRBJ2-1; possible D gene TRBD1, 6 bases. Germline loops: CDR1 MNHNY, CDR2 SVGAGI (reference sequence). This CDR3 region has 14 residues. CDR3 sequence (DNA): TGTGCCAGCAGTTACTTAGGGTGGGGACAAGCTTTGATCTTC. Translating gives CASSYLGWGQALIF.

The V call is TRBV2, the J call TRBJ2-5, with a possible D match to TRBD1 (6 bases). This CDR3 comprises 13 residues. V was cut by 7 bases and J by 5 bases, with 14 bases left in between. The germline V gene has CDR1 SNHLY and CDR2 FYNNEI. The CDR3 DNA reads TGTGCCAGCATTAGGGGGTTAGGGGAGACCCAGTACTTC. It encodes CASIRGLGETQYF.

The chain is built from TRBV6-5 and TRBJ1-1; 7 bases are a match to TRBD1. Looked up from germline, CDR1 is MNHEY and CDR2 is SVGAGI. Trimming cost V 6 bases and J 1 base; bases outside gene matches: 8. The CDR3 consists of 15 residues. CDR3 sequence (DNA): TGTGCCAGCAGGACCAGACAGGGCGCGAACACTGAAGCTTTCTTT. It is translated as CASRTRQGANTEAFF.

This clone showed up just once. The chain recombines TRBV6-4 with TRBJ2-2; the D is unclear. This CDR3 has 14 residues. The V end lost 4 bases, the J end lost 1 base, and 7 bases lay between the germline ends. CDR1 is MRHNA, CDR2 SNTAGT, per germline. The DNA for the CDR3 is TGTGCCAGCAGTGTGATGCGGAACACCGGGGAGCTGTTTTTT. This gives the protein CASSVMRNTGELFF.

This chain joins TRBV24-1 and TRBJ2-1; TRBD2 matches 12 bases. Germline assignment: CDR1 KGHDR and CDR2 SFDVKD. V trimming: 4 bases; J trimming: 4 bases; junction bases outside the gene matches: 13. The CDR3 spans 19 residues. The chain's CDR3 is CATSDHNLLAGGFYNEQFF. In DNA, the CDR3 is TGTGCCACCAGTGACCACAACTTACTAGCGGGGGGATTTTACAATGAGCAGTTCTTC.

The chain is built from TRBV3-1 (or the pseudogene TRBV3-2) and TRBJ2-6, with TRBD1 identical over 9 bases. This CDR3 is 18 amino acids long. The trim removed 0 bases at V and 2 bases at J, leaving 5 bases unmatched. CDR1 LGHDT and CDR2 YNNKEL come from the germline V gene (reference sequence). The CDR3 protein is CASSQDMRQGAGANVLTF. The CDR3 DNA follows: TGTGCCAGCAGCCAAGATATGCGACAGGGGGCTGGGGCCAACGTCCTGACTTTC.

For the CDR3, the DNA is TGTGCCAGCAGCTTAATTGGCGCTAGCTTCCACGAGCAGTACTTC. Its translation: CASSLIGASFHEQYF. The V call is TRBV11-2, the J call TRBJ2-7; D perhaps matches TRBD2 (5 bases). Per the germline V gene, CDR1 is SGHAT and CDR2 is FQNNGV. The germline V and J ends were trimmed by 2 bases and 5 bases, with 16 bases remaining between them. The CDR3 is 15 amino acids.

This CDR3 reads CASRTGNTNYGYTF. In DNA form, the CDR3 reads TGTGCCAGCCGCACGGGGAACACTAACTATGGCTACACCTTC. The chain recombines TRBV19 with TRBJ1-2; D is undetermined. Trimming cost V 9 bases and J 0 bases, with 14 bases left between them. The CDR3 is 14 amino acids. Per germline, CDR1 LNHDA and CDR2 SQIVND (reference sequence).

The chain is built from TRBV19 and TRBJ2-5, with a weak D call TRBD2 (6 bases). Germline-derived CDR1 and CDR2 are LNHDA and SQIVND (reference sequence). CDR3 length equals 13 residues. Deletions cut 4 bases from V and 5 bases from J, with 11 bases between. In DNA form, the CDR3 reads TGTGCCAGTAGTACCGGAGGGCGCGAGACCCAGTACTTC. This translates into CASSTGGRETQYF.

The chain is built from TRBV30 and TRBJ2-1; TRBD2 agrees at 16 bases. V was pared by 2 bases and J by 6 bases, with 4 bases of the junction left unmatched. CDR1 is GTSNPN and CDR2 is SVGIG in the germline V gene (reference sequence). The CDR3 loop spans 16 amino acids. CDR3 bases: TGTGCCTGGAGTACCGGGACTAGCGGGGGGGCCAATGAGCAGTTCTTC. Its translation is CAWSTGTSGGANEQFF.

The rearrangement uses TRBV6-5 and TRBJ2-5; D not resolved. CDR1 and CDR2 from the germline V gene are MNHEY and SVGAGI. The CDR3 is 12 amino acids. The V gene lost 0 bases and the J gene lost 4 bases, with 3 bases spanning the gap. Here the CDR3 reads CASSYSRETQYF. The CDR3 DNA sequence: TGTGCCAGCAGTTACTCGAGAGAGACCCAGTACTTC.

J is TRBJ1-4 and V is TRBV5-8; TRBD1 matches at 9 bases. Germline loops: CDR1 SGHTS, CDR2 YDEGEE. The CDR3 runs to 19 residues. V was clipped by 4 bases and J by 6 bases; unmatched bases: 19. CDR3 loop: CASSLIPGQGSRHDEKLFF. CDR3 nucleotides: TGTGCCAGCAGCCTAATACCGGGACAGGGATCACGGCACGATGAAAAACTGTTTTTT. The full variable domain, its missing parts supplied by reference TRBV5-8 and TRBJ1-4, is EAGVTQSPTHLIKTRGQQATLRCSPISGHTSVYWYQQALGLGLQFLLWYDEGEERNRGNFPPRFSGRQFPNYSSELNVNALELEDSALYLCASSLIPGQGSRHDEKLFFGSGTQLSVL.

This clone was counted only a few times. The rearrangement uses TRBV18 and TRBJ2-7; D uncertain. This CDR3 is built from 13 residues. The germline V gene encodes CDR1 KGHSH and CDR2 LQKENI. V was pared by 2 bases and J by 2 bases, with 7 bases between. As DNA, the CDR3 is TGTGCCAGCTCACCAGCAGGAACCTACGAGCAGTACTTC. This encodes CASSPAGTYEQYF.

V and J are TRBV19 and TRBJ1-1; maybe TRBD1 (5 bases). The germline V gene has CDR1 LNHDA and CDR2 SQIVND (reference sequence). CDR3 length: 16 residues. V was cut by 6 bases and J by 5 bases, with 22 bases left in between. CDR3 loop: CASSPRDFNSRTEAFF. CDR3 coding DNA: TGTGCCAGTAGCCCCCGGGACTTTAATAGTAGGACTGAAGCTTTCTTT.

This chain joins TRBV3-1 (or the pseudogene TRBV3-2) and TRBJ2-5; 7 nucleotides agree with TRBD2. The V gene end was trimmed by 3 bases and the J gene end by 3 bases; junction bases not matched to a gene: 1. CDR3 size: 13 residues. CDR1 is LGHDT and CDR2 is YNNKEL in the germline V gene (reference sequence). This chain's CDR3 is CASSQGGKETQYF. DNA for the CDR3: TGTGCCAGCAGCCAGGGGGGGAAAGAGACCCAGTACTTC.

This sequence joins TRBV11-2 and TRBJ2-3, with D tentatively TRBD2 (6 bases). Germline loops: CDR1 SGHAT, CDR2 FQNNGV. V lost 6 bases to trimming and J lost 0 bases, with 13 bases between them. This CDR3 is built from 15 residues. The CDR3 DNA is TGTGCCAGCAGTCCCCGGGGGACTAGCACAGATACGCAGTATTTT. Its translation: CASSPRGTSTDTQYF.

The V and J genes are TRBV10-3 and TRBJ1-1; D uncertain. V was shortened by 3 bases and J by 5 bases, with 16 bases between the two germline ends. The CDR3 consists of 15 residues. Germline loops: CDR1 ENHRY, CDR2 SYGVKD. This chain's CDR3 is CAISDEVRTGTEAFF. CDR3 nucleotide sequence: TGTGCCATCAGTGATGAGGTGCGTACGGGGACTGAAGCTTTCTTT.

V is TRBV7-2 and J is TRBJ2-7; weak D call: TRBD2 (7 bases). V was cut by 1 base and J by 3 bases, with 13 bases left in between. This CDR3 has 15 amino acids. Germline CDR1 reads SGHTA; CDR2 reads FQGNSA. This CDR3 is CASSLDIRGGYEQYF. For the CDR3, the DNA is TGTGCCAGCAGCTTAGACATAAGGGGGGGCTACGAGCAGTACTTC.